These 25 T cell receptor beta chains came from one sample sequenced in a study of control samples from healthy donors and cancer patients. Clones were sequenced by immunoSEQ multiplex PCR, and TCRdb holds only the in-frame ones, with some missing. Among tens of thousands of clones listed, less than 95% were seen once. Sequenced input: PBMCs. Receptors were obtained from a woman aged 40 to 49 with head and neck cancer.

V usage is TRBV5-6 and J usage is TRBJ2-3; possible D gene TRBD1, 5 bases. V was clipped by 0 bases and J by 3 bases, with 5 bases between them. This CDR3 is built from 13 residues. CDR1 is SGHDT and CDR2 is YYEEEE in the germline V gene. The CDR3 nucleotides read TGTGCCAGCAGCTTGGACAGGACAGATACGCAGTATTTT. It encodes CASSLDRTDTQYF.

The gene calls are TRBV6-2 or TRBV6-3 and TRBJ2-1; TRBD2 matches 10 bases. The CDR3 is 16 amino acids. Germline trimming cut 2 bases from V and 4 bases from J; bases unmatched to any gene: 5. The germline CDR1 and CDR2 sequences are MNHEY and SVGEGT. As DNA, the CDR3 is TGTGCCAGCAGTTACCCTCGGACTAGCGGTTACAATGAGCAGTTCTTC. This sequence encodes CASSYPRTSGYNEQFF.

This chain joins TRBV9 and TRBJ2-1; tentative D call: TRBD1 (6 bases). V was cut by 4 bases and J by 0 bases, with 20 bases left in between. The CDR3 loop spans 18 amino acids. Germline lookup yields CDR1 SGDLS and CDR2 YYNGEE. The CDR3 nucleotides read TGTGCCAGCAGCCCTAGAACCCACAGGGTTTTCTCCTACAATGAGCAGTTCTTC. Translation gives CASSPRTHRVFSYNEQFF.

The gene calls are TRBV5-1 and TRBJ2-7, with D perhaps matching TRBD1 (6 bases). Germline CDR1 SGHRS, CDR2 YFSETQ. Trimming cost V 5 bases and J 3 bases, with 18 bases left between them. The CDR3 runs 15 residues. DNA of the CDR3: TGCGCCAGCAGATCGCCTTATACAGGGAGCTACGAGCAGTACTTC. As protein: CASRSPYTGSYEQYF.

This clone was picked up one time. This chain links TRBV28 with TRBJ1-1, with a possible D match to TRBD1 (6 bases). The CDR3 loop spans 13 amino acids. Trimming cost V 2 bases and J 8 bases, with 12 bases left between them. From germline, CDR1 is MDHEN and CDR2 SYDVKM. This CDR3 reads CASSLQTDSEAFF. In nucleotides, the CDR3 is TGTGCCAGCAGTTTACAGACGGACAGCGAAGCTTTCTTT.

This clone appeared once. This chain uses TRBV5-6 with TRBJ1-2; D uncertain. The CDR3 consists of 11 residues. Per germline, CDR1 SGHDT and CDR2 YYEEEE. V shed 4 bases and J shed 4 bases, with 5 bases lying between them. The CDR3 spells CASSRRYGYTF. The CDR3 DNA reads as TGTGCCAGCAGCCGACGCTATGGCTACACCTTC.

The chain couples TRBV4-1 to TRBJ1-1; 7 bases map to TRBD1. CDR1 is MGHRA and CDR2 is YSYEKL in the germline V gene. Trimming took 4 bases from V and 4 from J; bases not matched to a gene: 9. This CDR3 is 15 amino acids long. The CDR3 loop is CASSPPRGGSTEAFF. In DNA form, the CDR3 reads TGCGCCAGCAGCCCACCCAGGGGGGGGAGCACTGAAGCTTTCTTT.

The V call is TRBV7-9, the J call TRBJ1-1; possibly TRBD1 for D (6 bases). CDR3 size: 13 residues. Between the trimmed V and J ends, which lost 3 bases and 9 bases, there was a span of 14 bases. Germline V gives CDR1 SEHNR, CDR2 FQNEAQ (reference sequence). CDR3 region: CASSLSTDRQAFF. DNA of the CDR3: TGTGCCAGCAGCTTGAGCACCGACAGGCAAGCTTTCTTT.

This chain joins TRBV2 and TRBJ2-2, with 8 nucleotides matching TRBD1. CDR1 and CDR2 from the germline V gene are SNHLY and FYNNEI. With 7 bases clipped from V and 1 base from J, the junction kept 2 bases outside the gene matches. CDR3 length equals 14 residues. The CDR3 nucleotides read TGTGCCAGCAAAGGGACAGGGAACACCGGGGAGCTGTTTTTT. It encodes CASKGTGNTGELFF.

This clone showed up just once. This chain uses TRBV27 with TRBJ2-1; D possibly corresponds to TRBD2 (5 bases). Germline V gene data show CDR1 as MNHEY and CDR2 as SMNVEV (reference sequence). The CDR3 spans 15 residues. Trimming left V 7 bases short and J 3 bases short, with 16 bases between. The CDR3 here is CASTRGSSGYNEQFF. In DNA, the CDR3 is TGTGCCAGCACCCGAGGGAGCTCCGGCTACAATGAGCAGTTCTTC.

The chain is built from TRBV21-1 and TRBJ2-7; the D call of TRBD2 is as the table states it, not checked on the DNA. TRBV21-1 is a pseudogene. The CDR3 extends over 19 amino acids. The CDR3 spells CASSKVPFPGASGSYEQYF. As DNA, the CDR3 is TGTGCCAGCAGCAAAGTACCTTTCCCGGGCGCTAGCGGAAGCTACGAGCAGTACTTC.

The CDR3 is CASSPEISGEKLFF. The CDR3 DNA reads as TGTGCCAGCTCACCAGAAATAAGTGGAGAAAAACTGTTTTTT. The chain links TRBV18 to TRBJ1-4; D is unresolved. The CDR3 length is 14 residues. The V and J ends lost 2 bases and 8 bases respectively, with 12 bases between them. Germline V gene lookup returns CDR1 KGHSH and CDR2 LQKENI.

The chain carries TRBV30 and TRBJ1-2, with 10 bases identical to TRBD1. The V gene end was trimmed by 2 bases and the J gene end by 8 bases; junction bases not matched to a gene: 8. Germline values: CDR1 GTSNPN, CDR2 SVGIG (reference sequence). The CDR3 is 14 residues long. The chain's CDR3 is CAWSRDRGVKGYTF. The CDR3 region has the DNA TGTGCCTGGAGTCGGGACAGGGGAGTGAAGGGCTACACCTTC.

This clone was detected once. CDR3 bases: TGTGCCAGCAGTGAACGGTATGAAGCTTTCTTT. This gives the protein CASSERYEAFF. The gene calls are TRBV2 and TRBJ1-1; D not certain. This CDR3 spans 11 amino acids. V was shortened by 2 bases and J by 7 bases, with 5 bases between the two germline ends. Germline V CDR1 and CDR2: SNHLY, FYNNEI.

The V gene is TRBV15, the J gene TRBJ2-1; 8 bases fit TRBD2. The CDR3 is 15 amino acids. Germline V gene data show CDR1 as LNHNV and CDR2 as YYDKDF (reference sequence). The V gene end was trimmed by 2 bases and the J gene end by 3 bases; junction bases not matched to a gene: 3. Written as DNA, the CDR3 is TGTGCCACCAGCAGAAAAGCGGGAGTCTACAATGAGCAGTTCTTC. Translating gives CATSRKAGVYNEQFF.

The chain joins TRBV4-2 to TRBJ2-7; D may match TRBD1 or TRBD2 (7 bases each). The V and J ends lost 1 base and 4 bases respectively, with 17 bases between them. The CDR3 spans 16 residues. Germline lookup yields CDR1 LGHNA and CDR2 YNFKEQ. For the CDR3, the DNA is TGTGCCAGCAGCCAAGGAAGGGGGCTAGCGGCGTACGAGCAGTACTTC. It yields the protein CASSQGRGLAAYEQYF.

The rearrangement joins TRBV29-1 to TRBJ1-1; 7 nucleotides match TRBD1. Germline CDR1 reads SQVTM; CDR2 reads ANQGSEA. The CDR3 covers 13 residues. Trimming removed 4 bases from V and 5 bases from J; junction bases left unmatched: 7. In nucleotides, the CDR3 is TGCAGCGTTGGCAACAGGGGTGAAACTGAAGCTTTCTTT. Its translation: CSVGNRGETEAFF.

This chain links TRBV24-1 with TRBJ2-7, with D possibly TRBD1 on 5 matching bases. The CDR3 has 13 amino acids. V was cut by 0 bases and J by 7 bases, with 9 bases left in between. CDR1 and CDR2 (germline): KGHDR, SFDVKD. For the CDR3, the DNA is TGTGCCACCAGTGATTTGCAGGGAAGGGAGCAGTACTTC. This translates into CATSDLQGREQYF.

The J gene is TRBJ2-3, the V gene TRBV27; D is possibly TRBD1 or TRBD2 (5 bases each). This CDR3 has 16 amino acids. Trimming stripped 0 bases from V and 2 bases from J, with 12 bases between. CDR1 is MNHEY, CDR2 SMNVEV, per germline (reference sequence). This CDR3 is CASSLSPREFTDTQYF. DNA for the CDR3: TGTGCCAGCAGTTTATCGCCCAGGGAGTTCACAGATACGCAGTATTTT.

The chain employs TRBV28 and TRBJ1-6; a possible D gene is TRBD1 (6 bases). The CDR3 is 14 amino acids. V was shortened by 5 bases and J by 13 bases, with 18 bases between the two germline ends. Germline assignment: CDR1 MDHEN and CDR2 SYDVKM. The chain's CDR3 is CASSPREGVEPLHF. In DNA, the CDR3 is TGTGCCAGCAGTCCCCGGGAGGGGGTGGAGCCCCTCCACTTT.

This clone came up once. V is TRBV19 and J is TRBJ1-2, with 7 bases identical to TRBD1. The ends lost 5 bases at V and 1 base at J; junction bases unmatched: 7. Germline V gene lookup returns CDR1 LNHDA and CDR2 SQIVND (reference sequence). The CDR3 sequence is 15 residues long. The CDR3 region is CASSVTGSFNYGYTF. DNA of the CDR3: TGTGCCAGTAGTGTGACAGGGTCGTTTAACTATGGCTACACCTTC.

The J gene is TRBJ1-3, the V gene TRBV4-2; TRBD1 matches at 9 bases. This CDR3 is 16 amino acids long. With V trimmed by 5 bases and J by 2 bases, 7 bases remained unmatched. Per germline, CDR1 LGHNA and CDR2 YNFKEQ. The CDR3 region is CASSGRDRDAGNTIYF. CDR3 coding DNA: TGTGCCAGCAGCGGTCGGGACAGGGACGCTGGAAACACCATATATTTT.

The genes are TRBV27 and TRBJ2-1; 10 nucleotides agree with TRBD2. Per the germline V gene, CDR1 is MNHEY and CDR2 is SMNVEV (reference sequence). The J segment lost 3 bases and the V segment lost 2 bases, leaving 4 bases of the junction unmatched. The CDR3 sequence is 16 residues long. CDR3 amino acids: CASSLMGLANYNEQFF. CDR3 coding DNA: TGTGCCAGCAGTTTAATGGGACTAGCGAACTACAATGAGCAGTTCTTC.

V gene TRBV5-4 combines with J gene TRBJ1-4, with D possibly TRBD1 on 5 matching bases. The CDR3 totals 15 residues. Germline V gene data show CDR1 as SGHNT and CDR2 as YYREEE (reference sequence). V was cut by 4 bases and J by 5 bases, with 15 bases left in between. The DNA of the CDR3 is TGTGCCAGCAGCGTAGCCGGGGCTGCCAATGAAAAACTGTTTTTT. Translating it yields CASSVAGAANEKLFF.

The chain is built from TRBV5-4 and TRBJ2-5; no clear D. V dropped 0 bases and J dropped 6 bases, with 9 bases sitting between them. The CDR3 is 13 residues long. Germline assignment: CDR1 SGHNT and CDR2 YYREEE (reference sequence). This CDR3 is CASSLGAPQTQYF. The CDR3 DNA sequence: TGTGCCAGCAGCTTGGGGGCTCCGCAGACCCAGTACTTC.